This entry lists 30 T cell receptor beta chains sequenced from one sample in a study of T-cell memory formation after mild COVID-19. MiXCR, applied by TCRdb to the 5' RACE reads, yields one record per CDR3 protein. Of 35,000 to 40,000 distinct CDR3 sequences in the sample, over 5% are singletons; the top ten hold 0.7% to 0.85%. Sequenced input: PBMCs or a T cell subset sorted from them (not recorded which). These receptors came from an adult who had mild COVID-19 (a few samples of this study predate the infection). Cell type and time point are not known.

This clonotype was counted a few times. The V and J genes are TRBV5-6 and TRBJ2-5; D remains unclear. CDR3 length equals 14 residues. V lost 4 bases and J 2 bases, leaving 12 bases between the germline ends. CDR1 SGHDT and CDR2 YYEEEE come from the germline V gene. The DNA for the CDR3 is TGTGCCAGCAGCCCAATCCTCGAACAAGAGACCCAGTACTTC. As protein: CASSPILEQETQYF. Full variable domain (missing parts from reference TRBV5-6 and TRBJ2-5): DAGVTQSPTHLIKTRGQQVTLRCSPKSGHDTVSWYQQALGQGPQFIFQYYEEEERQRGNFPDRFSGHQFPNYSSELNVNALLLGDSALYLCASSPILEQETQYFGPGTRLLVL.

This clonotype has at least ten counts. V usage is TRBV20-1 and J usage is TRBJ2-1, with 7 positions matching TRBD2. The CDR3 is 13 residues long. Germline CDR1 reads DFQATT; CDR2 reads SNEGSKA (reference sequence). CDR3 protein: CSESSGQDNEQFF. CDR3 nucleotide sequence: TGCAGCGAATCTAGCGGACAAGACAATGAGCAGTTCTTC.

In its sample, this clonotype was seen many times. The chain combines TRBV14 with TRBJ2-1; 8 bases agree with TRBD2. CDR1 SGHDN and CDR2 FVKESK come from the germline V gene. This CDR3 region has 15 residues. V trimming: 2 bases; J trimming: 8 bases; junction bases outside the gene matches: 8. CDR3 in amino acids: CASSQPWTGRDEQFF. The CDR3 DNA reads TGTGCCAGCAGCCAACCATGGACCGGGAGGGATGAGCAGTTCTTC.

This clonotype has a handful of counts. V gene TRBV3-1 combines with J gene TRBJ1-3; D not certain. V gave up 3 bases and J gave up 0 bases, with 12 bases separating them. Germline assignment: CDR1 LGHDT and CDR2 YNNKEL (reference sequence). The CDR3 loop spans 16 amino acids. CDR3 sequence: CASSHTVGGSGNTIYF. CDR3 in DNA: TGTGCCAGCAGCCACACAGTTGGAGGCTCTGGAAACACCATATATTTT.

This clonotype was detected many times. The chain recombines TRBV2 with TRBJ2-1, with unresolved D. Trimming shortened V by 2 bases and J by 0 bases, and 14 bases separated the two germline ends. Germline loops: CDR1 SNHLY, CDR2 FYNNEI. The CDR3 consists of 17 residues. The CDR3 protein is CASSERAVSLSYNEQFF. The CDR3, as DNA: TGTGCCAGCAGTGAACGAGCCGTGAGTCTCTCCTACAATGAGCAGTTCTTC.

This chain links TRBV20-1 with TRBJ2-1; D gene uncertain. This CDR3 has 17 residues. Deletions cut 3 bases from V and 12 bases from J, with 30 bases between. The germline V gene encodes CDR1 DFQATT and CDR2 SNEGSKA (reference sequence). The CDR3 DNA follows: TGCAGTGCTAGGCTTATATCCCCGGTCGGCCTTAGCAAAAGGCAGTTCTTC. Its protein is CSARLISPVGLSKRQFF.

The chain recombines TRBV30 with TRBJ2-7; the D gene is possibly TRBD2 (6 bases). V shed 1 base and J shed 2 bases, with 6 bases lying between them. The CDR3 extends over 12 amino acids. Germline lookup yields CDR1 GTSNPN and CDR2 SVGIG (reference sequence). CDR3 bases: TGTGCCTGGAGTGGGGGGGCCTACGAGCAGTACTTC. Protein: CAWSGGAYEQYF.

This clonotype was counted ten times or more. This rearrangement joins TRBV7-8 to TRBJ2-4, with TRBD2 matching over 12 bases. After removal of 2 bases from V and 0 bases from J, the junction contained 8 bases not matched to a gene. The CDR3 has 19 residues. CDR1 SGHVS and CDR2 FQNEAQ come from the germline V gene. The CDR3 spells CASSLLASGGVPAKNIQYF. CDR3 nucleotide sequence: TGTGCCAGCAGCTTATTGGCTAGCGGGGGGGTCCCAGCCAAAAACATTCAGTACTTC.

This clonotype was counted at least ten times. This chain joins TRBV29-1 and TRBJ2-4, with D possibly TRBD2 on 5 matching bases. With 4 bases removed from V and 8 bases from J, the gap between germline ends came to 12 bases. CDR1 is SQVTM and CDR2 is ANQGSEA in the germline V gene. CDR3 length equals 12 residues. Here the CDR3 reads CSVVGVWDIQYF. Written as DNA, the CDR3 is TGCAGCGTTGTGGGAGTCTGGGACATTCAGTACTTC.

This clonotype turned up a few times. V gene TRBV24-1 combines with J gene TRBJ2-2; TRBD1 aligns across 7 bases. CDR3 length equals 16 residues. Trimming cost V 8 bases and J 0 bases; bases outside gene matches: 8. CDR1 is KGHDR and CDR2 is SFDVKD in the germline V gene. In DNA, the CDR3 is TGTGCCACCATGGCGATAGGACAGGCGAACACCGGGGAGCTGTTTTTT. Its translation is CATMAIGQANTGELFF.

This clonotype was observed a few times. The rearrangement links TRBV12-3 or TRBV12-4 to TRBJ2-7, with a possible D match to TRBD2 (6 bases). V was clipped by 4 bases and J by 2 bases, with 18 bases between them. The CDR3 consists of 16 residues. CDR3 residues: CASSSSSRGVPYEQYF. The CDR3 nucleotides are TGTGCCAGCAGTTCCTCCTCCCGCGGGGTACCCTACGAGCAGTACTTC.

In its sample, this clonotype was seen a few times. The J gene is TRBJ2-1, the V gene TRBV10-3, with a possible D match to TRBD2 (7 bases). Germline values: CDR1 ENHRY, CDR2 SYGVKD. V was trimmed by 2 bases and J by 7 bases, leaving 15 bases between them. The CDR3 contains 15 residues. CDR3 protein: CAISERGGLRNEQFF. CDR3 DNA: TGTGCCATCAGTGAGAGGGGGGGCCTCAGAAATGAGCAGTTCTTC.

This clonotype was observed many times. This chain joins TRBV7-6 and TRBJ2-5; 9 nucleotides agree with TRBD1. Germline trimming cut 1 base from V and 2 bases from J; bases unmatched to any gene: 2. Germline V gene sequence: CDR1 SGHVS, CDR2 FNYEAQ. This CDR3 is built from 15 residues. The CDR3 DNA reads as TGTGCCAGCAGCTTAGGGACAGGGGTACAAGAGACCCAGTACTTC. As protein: CASSLGTGVQETQYF.

In this sample, this clonotype turned up many times. The chain carries TRBV7-9 and TRBJ2-1, with TRBD2 as a possible D gene (5 bases). The CDR3 extends over 14 amino acids. Trimming stripped 2 bases from V and 6 bases from J, with 11 bases between. The germline gives CDR1 SEHNR, CDR2 FQNEAQ (reference sequence). In DNA, the CDR3 is TGTGCCAGCAGCTTAAAAGGTGCGGGCAATGAGCAGTTCTTC. Translating it yields CASSLKGAGNEQFF. The variable domain in full, completed from reference TRBV7-9 and TRBJ2-1, reads DTGVSQNPRHKITKRGQNVTFRCDPISEHNRLYWYRQTLGQGPEFLTYFQNEAQLEKSRLLSDRFSAERPKGSFSTLEIQRTEQGDSAMYLCASSLKGAGNEQFFGPGTRLTVL.

The chain has TRBV5-1 and TRBJ2-1; 12 positions agree with TRBD2. Germline V lookup: CDR1 SGHRS, CDR2 YFSETQ. CDR3 size: 20 residues. J gave up 0 bases and V 4 bases, and 14 bases lay outside the gene matches. In DNA form, the CDR3 reads TGCGCCAGCAGCGTCCCGACCGGGACTAGCGGGTCCTCCTCCTACAATGAGCAGTTCTTC. It is translated as CASSVPTGTSGSSSYNEQFF.

The chain combines TRBV4-1 with TRBJ1-5, with TRBD1 as a possible D gene (5 bases). Germline CDR1 MGHRA, CDR2 YSYEKL. This CDR3 has 13 residues. With 1 base removed from V and 7 bases from J, the gap between germline ends came to 8 bases. This CDR3 is CASSQGWGQPQHF. The CDR3 coding sequence is TGCGCCAGCAGCCAAGGTTGGGGGCAGCCCCAGCATTTT.

Comment on this clonotype: One base away lies a much larger clone, so this may be a sequencing read error. This chain joins TRBV5-1 and TRBJ1-2; possibly TRBD1 for D (5 bases). The germline V gene encodes CDR1 SGHRS and CDR2 YFSETQ. Trimming cost V 4 bases and J 4 bases, with 20 bases left between them. The CDR3 length is 16 residues. The CDR3 spells CASSSGTQVGSYGYTF. In DNA, the CDR3 is TGCGCCAGCAGCAGCGGGACTCAGGTAGGATCCTATGGCTACACCTTC.

This clonotype was observed a handful of times. The chain uses TRBV9 and TRBJ2-1; no reliable D call. The V gene's germline CDR1 is SGDLS and CDR2 YYNGEE. Trimming removed 0 bases from V and 9 bases from J, with 13 bases in between. The CDR3 is 14 residues long. The CDR3, as DNA: TGTGCCAGCAGCGTAGACCGCAGGTTGGGTGAGCAGTTCTTC. The encoded protein is CASSVDRRLGEQFF.

This chain joins TRBV9 and TRBJ2-5; D remains ambiguous. CDR1 and CDR2 from the germline V gene are SGDLS and YYNGEE. V was clipped by 0 bases and J by 2 bases, with 8 bases between them. The CDR3 has 14 amino acids. The CDR3 spells CASSVGVQQETQYF. The CDR3 coding sequence is TGTGCCAGCAGCGTAGGTGTCCAACAAGAGACCCAGTACTTC.

This clonotype was counted ten times or more. This sequence joins TRBV11-2 and TRBJ2-3, with no clear D. CDR1 is SGHAT and CDR2 is FQNNGV in the germline V gene. Trimming took 2 bases from V and 2 from J, leaving 8 bases between them. The CDR3 spans 14 residues. DNA for the CDR3: TGTGCCAGCAGCTTATTACAGAACACAGATACGCAGTATTTT. Residues: CASSLLQNTDTQYF.

This clonotype turned up a few times. The chain uses TRBV6-1 and TRBJ2-2; D not certain. The germline V and J ends were trimmed by 5 bases and 8 bases, with 15 bases remaining between them. Germline V gene sequence: CDR1 MNHNS, CDR2 SASEGT. The CDR3 has 14 residues. This CDR3 is CASSPGQTGGELFF. The CDR3 bases are TGTGCCAGCAGTCCCGGGCAAACGGGTGGGGAGCTGTTTTTT.

This chain joins TRBV7-2 and TRBJ2-3, with 8 bases aligning to TRBD2. CDR3 size: 15 residues. Germline V gene data show CDR1 as SGHTA and CDR2 as FQGNSA. Trimming took 8 bases from V and 4 from J; bases not matched to a gene: 11. The CDR3 protein is CASRRSGSSADTQYF. The CDR3 nucleotides are TGTGCCAGCCGAAGAAGCGGGAGTAGTGCAGATACGCAGTATTTT.

This clonotype appeared a few times. The chain employs TRBV7-2 and TRBJ1-1; maybe TRBD1 (6 bases). The length of the CDR3 is 14 residues. Trimming cost V 2 bases and J 4 bases, with 11 bases left between them. Germline-derived CDR1 and CDR2 are SGHTA and FQGNSA. CDR3 nucleotides: TGTGCCAGCAGCTTAAGACAGGAGAGCACTGAAGCTTTCTTT. Amino acid sequence: CASSLRQESTEAFF.

The chain is built from TRBV20-1 and TRBJ2-2; 15 nucleotides match TRBD2. Unmatched junction bases numbered 5, after V lost 6 bases and J lost 3 bases. This CDR3 region has 16 residues. Per germline, CDR1 DFQATT and CDR2 SNEGSKA (reference sequence). CDR3 DNA: TGCAGTGCCTATGGGACTAGCGGGGGGCACACCGGGGAGCTGTTTTTT. It codes for CSAYGTSGGHTGELFF.

This clonotype was found many times. The gene calls are TRBV7-2 and TRBJ2-5; no definite D call. The CDR3 is 14 residues long. Trimming took 3 bases from V and 0 from J, leaving 8 bases between them. The germline V gene encodes CDR1 SGHTA and CDR2 FQGNSA. CDR3 coding DNA: TGTGCCAGCAGCTTTTCCCTTAACCAAGAGACCCAGTACTTC. It codes for CASSFSLNQETQYF.

The chain uses TRBV28 and TRBJ1-2; 8 bases map to TRBD1. The CDR3 has 14 residues. With V trimmed by 5 bases and J by 8 bases, 10 bases remained unmatched. Germline V gene data show CDR1 as MDHEN and CDR2 as SYDVKM. The CDR3 region has the DNA TGTGCCAGCAGTCTAACCAGGACAGGGCGGGGCTACACCTTC. It specifies CASSLTRTGRGYTF.

This clonotype has more than one count but fewer than ten. The chain couples TRBV18 to TRBJ2-1, with D possibly being TRBD1 or TRBD2 (6 bases each). Trimming removed 3 bases at V and 2 bases at J, with 20 bases between. Germline CDR1 is KGHSH and CDR2 is LQKENI. The CDR3 runs to 18 residues. The CDR3, as DNA: TGTGCCAGCTCACCTCCAAGGGGGTCGGAGGGTACCTACAATGAGCAGTTCTTC. Translated: CASSPPRGSEGTYNEQFF.

The chain recombines TRBV12-3 or TRBV12-4 with TRBJ1-1, with TRBD1 identical over 8 bases. The CDR3 sequence is 13 residues long. With 10 bases clipped from V and 4 bases from J, the junction kept 8 bases outside the gene matches. The CDR3 DNA reads TGTGCCACAGGACAGGGAGAGGTCACTGAAGCTTTCTTT. Residues: CATGQGEVTEAFF.

This clonotype was detected a few times. CDR3: CASSRTGGDYGYTF. DNA of the CDR3: TGTGCCAGCAGCCGGACAGGGGGCGACTATGGCTACACCTTC. This sequence joins TRBV6-5 and TRBJ1-2; 11 bases line up with TRBD1. The germline gives CDR1 MNHEY, CDR2 SVGAGI. The J segment lost 3 bases and the V segment lost 6 bases, leaving 3 bases of the junction unmatched. This CDR3 has 14 residues.

This clonotype was detected ten times or more. V is TRBV20-1 and J is TRBJ2-7, with 9 nucleotides matching TRBD1. CDR1 and CDR2 from the germline V gene are DFQATT and SNEGSKA (reference sequence). V lost 0 bases to trimming and J lost 6 bases; unmatched junction nucleotides: 6. This CDR3 has 14 residues. CDR3 DNA sequence: TGCAGTGCTAGAGATGGGACAGGGACGGCCGAGCAGTACTTC. Translated: CSARDGTGTAEQYF.